What follows is one T cell receptor (beta chain) and its context. This clonotype was seen only a few times. The antigen it recognizes is unknown. Per-base quality was not reported, and no clone a single base away is much larger than it. These data come from a study of T cell repertoires in cytomegalovirus infection (dated by TCRdb to about 2019). For the wider study: Donor HLA type was relevant to the analysis, as public TCR beta signatures indicated carriage of CMV infection together with the matching HLA type.

Clipping removes 5 bases from V and 3 bases from J, with 5 as the unmatched junction base count. CDR1 and CDR2 were assigned from the germline V gene (reference sequence) as MNHEY and SMNVEV. The CDR3 covers 14 residues, taking in both the cysteine and the phenylalanine. Only CDR3 DNA remains: 42 bases, in frame from the first base. The instrument was an Illumina HiSeq 1500. TCRdb trimmed the raw reads at Q25, called clones with MiXCR and kept productive beta chains. Rows are unified per CDR3 protein, each entry keeping the most common DNA and genes. The sample includes almost 500,000 distinct CDR3 sequences, with over 9% observed a single time. Of the sample, 10% to 13% falls within the top ten clones. General conclusions and limits of the study: The ex vivo response was dominated by HLA-C-restricted CMV-specific TCR beta clonotypes, which also provided the single most frequent clonotype in two of eight donors. In both this cohort and an independent cohort of 352 donors, the cumulative frequency of public TCR beta family members distinguished carriers of CMV infection plus the relevant HLA type.

In this chain, TRBV27 is recombined with TRBJ1-1; the central 8 bases match TRBD1. The sequenced material came from PBMCs. The TCR was taken from a human donor in good health (CMV status not recorded). Some clones in this sample may be carry-over from other donors' samples. The CDR3 region: CASSPQQGDTEAFF. The bases read TGTGCCAGCAGTCCACAACAGGGGGACACTGAAGCTTTCTTT.